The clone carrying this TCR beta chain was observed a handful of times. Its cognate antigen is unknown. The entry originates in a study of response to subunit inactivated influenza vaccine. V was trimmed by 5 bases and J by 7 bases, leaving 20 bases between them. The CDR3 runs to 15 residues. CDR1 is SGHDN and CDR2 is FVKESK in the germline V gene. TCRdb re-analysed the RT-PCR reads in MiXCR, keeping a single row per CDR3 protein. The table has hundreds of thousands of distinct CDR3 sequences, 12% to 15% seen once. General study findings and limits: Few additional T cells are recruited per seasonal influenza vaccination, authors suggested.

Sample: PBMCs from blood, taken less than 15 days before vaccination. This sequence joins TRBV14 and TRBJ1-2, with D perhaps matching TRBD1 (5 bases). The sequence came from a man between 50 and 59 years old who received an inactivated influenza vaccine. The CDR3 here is CASSSAGRTTIGYTF. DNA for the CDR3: TGTGCCAGCAGCTCCGCGGGACGCACCACTATTGGCTACACCTTC. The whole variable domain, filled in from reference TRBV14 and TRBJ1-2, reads EAGVTQFPSHSVIEKGQTVTLRCDPISGHDNLYWYRRVMGKEIKFLLHFVKESKQDESGMPNNRFLAERTGGTYSTLKVQPAELEDSGVYFCASSSAGRTTIGYTFGSGTRLTVV.